This T cell receptor (beta chain) is from a study of response to subunit inactivated influenza vaccine. The CDR3 consists of 10 residues. Germline V gene data show CDR1 as SEHNR and CDR2 as FQNEAQ (reference sequence). V lost 10 bases and J 5 bases, leaving 7 bases between the germline ends. TCRdb reanalysed the RT-PCR reads using MiXCR and keeps one entry per CDR3 protein. The profile shows about 570,000 distinct CDR3 sequences, about 11% of them singletons. The sample was also linked to a second study, of T cells expressing NK-cell markers. That source notes: Generation of TCR beta cDNA was performed by 5'RACE template switching incorporating UMIs.

The sequencing here drew on PBMCs from blood, taken on the day of vaccination. The sequence derives from a man aged 50 to 59 who received an inactivated influenza vaccine. The rearrangement uses TRBV7-9 and TRBJ2-3; D is uncertain. The CDR3 DNA reads TGTGCCACAGGCGGAGATACGCAGTATTTT. As protein: CATGGDTQYF. Using reference TRBV7-9 and TRBJ2-3 for the parts outside the CDR3, the full variable domain is DTGVSQNPRHKITKRGQNVTFRCDPISEHNRLYWYRQTLGQGPEFLTYFQNEAQLEKSRLLSDRFSAERPKGSFSTLEIQRTEQGDSAMYLCATGGDTQYFGPGTRLTVL.